This T cell receptor (beta chain) emerged from a study of blood T cell repertoires in COVID-19. Overall study context: Samples of COVID-19 (acute and convalescent) were obtained from the United States, Italy and Spain. Sources were T cells, B-cell-depleted T cells, or PBMCs; the material itself was cDNA or gDNA.

Looked up from germline, CDR1 is MNHEY and CDR2 is SVGAGI. The CDR3 length is 13 residues. V lost 6 bases, J lost 0 bases, and 8 bases lay in between. Clones were sequenced by immunoSEQ multiplex PCR, and TCRdb holds only the in-frame ones, with some missing. The sample lists about 270,000 clones; 85% were seen once. Sequenced material: peripheral blood. The V call is TRBV6-5, the J call TRBJ1-2; D unresolved. The TCR originated in a woman between 50 and 59 years old with active or convalescent COVID-19. The CDR3 DNA follows: TGTGCCAGCAGGCCTACTACTAACTATGGCTACACCTTC. Protein: CASRPTTNYGYTF.